The 11 T cell receptor beta chains below all came from one sample that was sequenced in a study of T cell changes during pregnancy in multiple sclerosis. Produced via immunoSEQ multiplex PCR; TCRdb's table is partial and in-frame only. Of approximately 70,000 clones in the sample, approximately 90% were seen once. The sequencing used peripheral blood, collected in the first trimester of pregnancy. The receptor set was obtained from a female donor in good health, enrolled as a control in a pregnancy study.

This chain connects TRBV5-5 to TRBJ2-7; the D gene is possibly TRBD1 (6 bases). V shed 2 bases and J shed 3 bases, with 9 bases lying between them. Germline CDR1 reads SGHKS; CDR2 reads YYEKEE (reference sequence). The CDR3 has 13 amino acids. CDR3 DNA: TGTGCCAGCAGCTTCCGGGACAACTACGAGCAGTACTTC. Protein: CASSFRDNYEQYF.

V gene TRBV27 combines with J gene TRBJ2-2, with 7 bases that match TRBD2. V gave up 6 bases and J gave up 6 bases; unmatched junction bases: 4. Germline CDR1 MNHEY, CDR2 SMNVEV (reference sequence). There are 13 residues in the CDR3. As DNA, the CDR3 is TGTGCCAGCAGCTGGACTAGATCCGGGGAGCTGTTTTTT. As protein: CASSWTRSGELFF.

The CDR3 loop reads CASSGTTPGAYEQYF. CDR3 in DNA: TGTGCCAGCAGTGGTACGACGCCAGGGGCCTACGAGCAGTACTTC. V is TRBV28 and J is TRBJ2-7; D may be TRBD1 (6 bases). The V end was cut by 5 bases, the J end by 2 bases, with 16 bases between. Germline V gene sequence: CDR1 MDHEN, CDR2 SYDVKM. The CDR3 extends over 15 amino acids.

The chain carries TRBV6-1 and TRBJ1-5; 9 bases line up with TRBD1. The V and J ends lost 7 bases and 8 bases, in that order; junction bases with no gene match: 12. In germline, CDR1 is MNHNS, CDR2 SASEGT. This CDR3 spans 15 amino acids. CDR3 nucleotide sequence: TGTGCCAGCAATAAAAGAGGACAGGGGCAGGAGCCCCAGCATTTT. Translation gives CASNKRGQGQEPQHF.

This chain uses TRBV5-4 with TRBJ2-3, with TRBD1 matching 8 bases. V lost 1 base and J lost 5; bases outside the gene matches: 3. This CDR3 comprises 14 residues. CDR1 and CDR2 from the germline V gene are SGHNT and YYREEE (reference sequence). The CDR3 sequence: CASSLRQGKDTQYF. The CDR3 DNA follows: TGTGCCAGCAGCTTGAGACAGGGGAAAGATACGCAGTATTTT.

The chain joins TRBV5-1 to TRBJ2-2, with 8 bases lining up with TRBD2. CDR1 is SGHRS and CDR2 is YFSETQ in the germline V gene. V dropped 4 bases and J dropped 1; count of bases not matched to a gene: 9. CDR3 length: 17 amino acids. The CDR3 loop reads CASSREAGVENTGELFF. The CDR3 coding sequence is TGCGCCAGCAGCCGGGAAGCGGGAGTGGAGAACACCGGGGAGCTGTTTTTT.

The chain combines TRBV2 with TRBJ1-4; no clear D gene. Trimming pared 8 bases from V and 3 bases from J, leaving 16 bases between. Per germline, CDR1 SNHLY and CDR2 FYNNEI. The CDR3 consists of 15 residues. CDR3 residues: CASLRAGRANEKLFF. CDR3 DNA sequence: TGTGCCAGCCTCCGAGCTGGGCGTGCTAATGAAAAACTGTTTTTT.

This clone was seen ten or more times. The genes are TRBV7-9 and TRBJ2-1; D perhaps matches TRBD2 (6 bases). CDR1 is SEHNR and CDR2 is FQNEAQ in the germline V gene (reference sequence). This CDR3 comprises 15 residues. V gave up 4 bases and J gave up 0 bases, with 10 bases separating them. The CDR3 DNA reads TGTGCCAGCAGCTCGACTAGAGACTCCTACAATGAGCAGTTCTTC. Encoded protein: CASSSTRDSYNEQFF.

The chain uses TRBV6-5 and TRBJ2-7, with TRBD1 as a possible D gene (6 bases). V was shortened by 8 bases and J by 0 bases, with 11 bases between the two germline ends. The CDR3 extends over 13 amino acids. CDR1 and CDR2 from the germline V gene are MNHEY and SVGAGI. For the CDR3, the DNA is TGTGCCAGCGTGGACAGTCGCTCCTACGAGCAGTACTTC. Its protein is CASVDSRSYEQYF.

The V call is TRBV7-9, the J call TRBJ2-7; D is possibly TRBD2 (6 bases). Germline V CDR1 and CDR2: SEHNR, FQNEAQ (reference sequence). CDR3 length: 15 amino acids. The V and J ends lost 1 base and 4 bases respectively, with 14 bases between them. The CDR3 DNA follows: TGTGCCAGCAGCTTAGGCCGGAACCGGGAGTACGAGCAGTACTTC. Protein: CASSLGRNREYEQYF.

V and J are TRBV2 and TRBJ2-2; D is unresolved. Between the trimmed V and J ends, which lost 7 bases and 6 bases, there was a span of 12 bases. CDR1 SNHLY and CDR2 FYNNEI come from the germline V gene. This CDR3 comprises 13 residues. The CDR3 nucleotides are TGTGCCAGCATGGTTGGGCAGTCCGGGGAGCTGTTTTTT. Its protein is CASMVGQSGELFF. The variable domain in full, with the rest retrieved from reference TRBV2 and TRBJ2-2, is EPEVTQTPSHQVTQMGQEVILRCVPISNHLYFYWYRQILGQKVEFLVSFYNNEISEKSEIFDDQFSVERPDGSNFTLKIRSTKLEDSAMYFCASMVGQSGELFFGEGSRLTVL.